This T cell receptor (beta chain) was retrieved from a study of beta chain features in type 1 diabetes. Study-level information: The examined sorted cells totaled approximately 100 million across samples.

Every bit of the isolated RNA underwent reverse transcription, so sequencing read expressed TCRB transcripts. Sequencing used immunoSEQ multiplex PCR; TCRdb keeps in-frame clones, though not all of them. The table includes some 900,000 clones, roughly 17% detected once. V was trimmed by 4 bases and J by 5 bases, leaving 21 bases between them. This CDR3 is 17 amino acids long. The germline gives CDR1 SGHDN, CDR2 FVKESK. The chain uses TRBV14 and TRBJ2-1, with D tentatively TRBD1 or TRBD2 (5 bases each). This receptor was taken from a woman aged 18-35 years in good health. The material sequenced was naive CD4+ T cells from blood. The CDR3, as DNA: TGTGCCAGCAGCCCGGCAAGGGGACGATTAAGGGACAATGAGCAGTTCTTC. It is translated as CASSPARGRLRDNEQFF.